One and the same sample provided the 26 T cell receptor beta chains below, sequenced in a study of Ad26.COV2.S vaccination and SARS-CoV-2 variants. Treatment specified: some 19 received Ad26.COV2.S at low or high dose, single or two shots; roughly five received placebo; per-sample allocation not given. Sample collection was performed on day 63 after the first vaccine or placebo injection. Sequencing used immunoSEQ multiplex PCR; TCRdb keeps in-frame clones, though not all of them. The data show about 420,000 clones, with 88% seen just once and about 4% held by the top ten. Sequencing was performed on peripheral blood, taken in a trial of Ad26.COV2.S vaccine versus placebo. These receptors were obtained from a person aged 18-65 years who received the Ad26.COV2.S COVID-19 vaccine or a placebo.

A few counts support this clone. The rearrangement uses TRBV28 and TRBJ2-2, with D possibly matching TRBD1 (6 bases). The CDR3 length is 16 residues. With 7 bases removed from V and 2 bases from J, the gap between germline ends came to 17 bases. The germline gives CDR1 MDHEN, CDR2 SYDVKM. CDR3: CASTPLGGGNTGELFF. In DNA, the CDR3 is TGTGCCAGCACCCCACTCGGTGGGGGCAACACCGGGGAGCTGTTTTTT.

This sequence joins TRBV30 and TRBJ2-4; 8 bases are shared with TRBD1. V lost 0 bases and J lost 4; bases outside the gene matches: 5. Germline CDR1 and CDR2: GTSNPN and SVGIG (reference sequence). This CDR3 is 15 amino acids long. The CDR3 DNA is TGTGCCTGGAGTGTGCGGGACAGGAGAAAAAACATTCAGTACTTC. This encodes CAWSVRDRRKNIQYF.

The rearrangement links TRBV7-2 to TRBJ2-1; no clear D. Trimming left V 8 bases short and J 12 bases short, with 29 bases between. CDR1 is SGHTA, CDR2 FQGNSA, per germline. This CDR3 contains 16 residues. The CDR3 DNA is TGTGCCAGCCTCCCCCAAGGACGGGCCGGCGATTGGGGGCAGTTCTTC. As protein: CASLPQGRAGDWGQFF.

The chain links TRBV7-2 to TRBJ1-1; 8 bases align to TRBD1. From germline, CDR1 is SGHTA and CDR2 FQGNSA. CDR3 length: 14 residues. J lost 8 bases, V lost 4 bases, and 9 bases had no gene match. For the CDR3, the DNA is TGTGCCAGCAGCTCACCAGGGGGCTACAGGGAAGCTTTCTTT. It encodes CASSSPGGYREAFF.

This chain joins TRBV6-2 or TRBV6-3 and TRBJ1-2; D possibly corresponds to TRBD1 (5 bases). The V gene's germline CDR1 is MNHEY and CDR2 SVGEGT. Trimming took off 2 bases at V and 6 bases at J, with 10 bases between the two ends. This CDR3 comprises 13 residues. CDR3 in DNA: TGTGCCAGCAGTTACCGGGGGAAGGATGGCTACACCTTC. As protein: CASSYRGKDGYTF.

The V gene is TRBV6-5, the J gene TRBJ2-2; TRBD1 agrees at 8 bases. J was trimmed by 5 bases and V by 6 bases; bases with no gene match: 5. From germline, CDR1 is MNHEY and CDR2 SVGAGI. The CDR3 is 14 residues long. This chain's CDR3 is CASSRGQATGELFF. Written as DNA, the CDR3 is TGTGCCAGCAGCAGGGGACAGGCGACCGGGGAGCTGTTTTTT.

The V gene is TRBV4-1, the J gene TRBJ1-1; 7 positions agree with TRBD1. With 4 bases clipped from V and 1 base from J, the junction kept 6 bases outside the gene matches. The CDR3 has 15 residues. CDR1 MGHRA and CDR2 YSYEKL come from the germline V gene. CDR3 in amino acids: CASSLRQGSNTEAFF. The CDR3 DNA sequence: TGCGCCAGCAGCCTCCGACAGGGCTCGAACACTGAAGCTTTCTTT.

This chain joins TRBV4-2 and TRBJ2-5; D possibly corresponds to TRBD1 (6 bases). The CDR3 has 15 amino acids. Germline assignment: CDR1 LGHNA and CDR2 YNFKEQ. Trimming shortened V by 5 bases and J by 2 bases, and 15 bases separated the two germline ends. The CDR3, as DNA: TGTGCCAGCAGCGCGGACAGTACAAGACAAGAGACCCAGTACTTC. Encoded protein: CASSADSTRQETQYF.

V and J are TRBV10-3 and TRBJ2-1; TRBD2 agrees at 12 bases. J lost 3 bases, V lost 4 bases, and 4 bases had no gene match. The germline gives CDR1 ENHRY, CDR2 SYGVKD. The CDR3 consists of 16 residues. The CDR3 DNA is TGTGCCATCAGTGTCGCGACTAGCGGGGGCTACAATGAGCAGTTCTTC. Translation: CAISVATSGGYNEQFF.

The rearrangement joins TRBV5-1 to TRBJ2-1; D may be TRBD1 (6 bases). The CDR3 runs 16 residues. The germline V gene has CDR1 SGHRS and CDR2 YFSETQ. The V end was cut by 1 base, the J end by 7 bases, with 18 bases between. CDR3 nucleotides: TGCGCCAGCAGCTTGATTGGGGGCCAGGGTAGGAATGAGCAGTTCTTC. Translated: CASSLIGGQGRNEQFF.

The chain is built from TRBV3-1 (or the pseudogene TRBV3-2) and TRBJ1-3; D gene uncertain. The germline gives CDR1 LGHDT, CDR2 YNNKEL (reference sequence). The CDR3 has 16 residues. V lost 0 bases, J lost 3 bases, and 12 bases lay in between. CDR3 nucleotide sequence: TGTGCCAGCAGCCAAGATCGGTTTGCAGATGGAAACACCATATATTTT. This translates into CASSQDRFADGNTIYF.

The chain employs TRBV9 and TRBJ1-6; 10 positions match TRBD1. The CDR3 loop spans 14 amino acids. CDR1 is SGDLS, CDR2 YYNGEE, per germline. J lost 9 bases, V lost 1 base, and 1 base had no gene match. CDR3 in DNA: TGTGCCAGCAGCGTACGGGACAGGGGTTCACCCCTCCACTTT. Amino acid sequence: CASSVRDRGSPLHF.

The V call is TRBV5-1, the J call TRBJ2-1; D gene ambiguous. Germline V gene data show CDR1 as SGHRS and CDR2 as YFSETQ. Trimming left V 4 bases short and J 4 bases short, with 9 bases between. This CDR3 region has 13 residues. The CDR3 here is CASSTDTYNEQFF. Here the CDR3 DNA reads TGCGCCAGCAGCACAGACACGTACAATGAGCAGTTCTTC.

DNA for the CDR3: TGTGCCAGCAGCCCAACAGGGGATTACGGGGAGCTGTTTTTT. The encoded protein is CASSPTGDYGELFF. This chain joins TRBV7-3 and TRBJ2-2; TRBD1 matches at 7 bases. The ends lost 5 bases at V and 7 bases at J; junction bases unmatched: 7. The CDR3 length is 14 residues. The germline gives CDR1 SGHTA, CDR2 FQGTGA. Looking up the rest from reference TRBV7-3 and TRBJ2-2 gives the full variable domain: GAGVSQTPSNKVTEKGKYVELRCDPISGHTALYWYRQSLGQGPEFLIYFQGTGAADDSGLPNDRFFAVRPEGSVSTLKIQRTERGDSAVYLCASSPTGDYGELFFGEGSRLTVL.

The chain carries TRBV6-2 or TRBV6-3 and TRBJ2-3; 10 positions match TRBD1. V lost 2 bases, J lost 2 bases, and 7 bases stayed unmatched. Germline V gene data show CDR1 as MNHEY and CDR2 as SVGEGT. The CDR3 length is 17 residues. The chain's CDR3 is CASSYPPTGGITDTQYF. The DNA of the CDR3 is TGTGCCAGCAGTTACCCCCCGACAGGGGGCATCACAGATACGCAGTATTTT.

The chain employs TRBV19 and TRBJ2-1, with TRBD1 matching over 7 bases. CDR1 is LNHDA and CDR2 is SQIVND in the germline V gene (reference sequence). The CDR3 is made up of 16 amino acids. J was trimmed by 6 bases and V by 4 bases; bases with no gene match: 12. In nucleotides, the CDR3 is TGTGCCAGTAGTAAACCGGGACAGCGAAGTTCCAATGAGCAGTTCTTC. This sequence encodes CASSKPGQRSSNEQFF. The complete variable domain, with remaining parts taken from reference TRBV19 and TRBJ2-1, reads DGGITQSPKYLFRKEGQNVTLSCEQNLNHDAMYWYRQDPGQGLRLIYYSQIVNDFQKGDIAEGYSVSREKKESFPLTVTSAQKNPTAFYLCASSKPGQRSSNEQFFGPGTRLTVL.

The rearrangement joins TRBV30 to TRBJ2-3, with D perhaps TRBD2 (5 bases). From germline, CDR1 is GTSNPN and CDR2 SVGIG (reference sequence). The V and J ends lost 3 bases and 4 bases respectively, with 14 bases between them. The CDR3 runs to 14 residues. The CDR3 nucleotides read TGTGCCTGGAGAATCACACTAGAATCAGATACGCAGTATTTT. Amino acids: CAWRITLESDTQYF.

The CDR3 coding sequence is TGTGCCAGCAGCCCTATCGGGACTAGAACAGATACGCAGTATTTT. This gives the protein CASSPIGTRTDTQYF. The V and J genes are TRBV7-9 and TRBJ2-3; 8 nucleotides line up with TRBD2. This CDR3 is built from 15 residues. J was trimmed by 3 bases and V by 5 bases; bases with no gene match: 7. Germline lookup yields CDR1 SEHNR and CDR2 FQNEAQ (reference sequence).

V usage is TRBV19 and J usage is TRBJ2-3; D gene unclear. The V gene's germline CDR1 is LNHDA and CDR2 SQIVND (reference sequence). V lost 3 bases and J 4 bases, leaving 8 bases between the germline ends. The CDR3 extends over 13 amino acids. The CDR3 DNA reads as TGTGCCAGTAGTATTGAGACCTCAGATACGCAGTATTTT. Translation gives CASSIETSDTQYF.

The chain carries TRBV11-2 and TRBJ1-6; 8 nucleotides line up with TRBD1. J gave up 7 bases and V 1 base, and 3 bases lay outside the gene matches. The CDR3 contains 15 residues. CDR1 and CDR2 from the germline V gene are SGHAT and FQNNGV. The CDR3 sequence is CASSLGTGYNSPLHF. CDR3 coding DNA: TGTGCCAGCAGCTTAGGGACAGGGTACAATTCACCCCTCCACTTT.

The gene calls are TRBV6-5 and TRBJ2-7; 11 bases are a match to TRBD1. The ends lost 0 bases at V and 7 bases at J; junction bases unmatched: 2. This CDR3 contains 14 residues. Germline assignment: CDR1 MNHEY and CDR2 SVGAGI. This chain's CDR3 is CASSYSRDRGEQYF. CDR3 in DNA: TGTGCCAGCAGTTACTCGAGGGACAGGGGGGAGCAGTACTTC.

The chain joins TRBV6-2 or TRBV6-3 to TRBJ2-7; D call uncertain. Germline-derived CDR1 and CDR2 are MNHEY and SVGEGT. The ends were cut back, 2 bases at V and 0 bases at J, with 11 bases in the middle. The CDR3 runs 15 residues. The CDR3 is CASSYPDRSSYEQYF. In DNA, the CDR3 is TGTGCCAGCAGTTACCCCGATCGGAGCTCCTACGAGCAGTACTTC.

V usage is TRBV28 and J usage is TRBJ1-4; 8 bases match TRBD1. J lost 3 bases, V lost 3 bases, and 6 bases had no gene match. The CDR3 is made up of 16 amino acids. In germline, CDR1 is MDHEN, CDR2 SYDVKM. CDR3 loop: CASSLFRQGPNEKLFF. The CDR3 coding sequence is TGTGCCAGCAGTTTGTTTAGACAGGGGCCTAATGAAAAACTGTTTTTT.

The CDR3 loop is CASRSNAGRLAGGEKLFF. The CDR3 region has the DNA TGTGCCAGCAGAAGTAACGCGGGCCGCCTCGCAGGTGGTGAAAAACTGTTTTTT. J is TRBJ1-4 and V is TRBV21-1. TRBV21-1 is assigned pseudogene status. This CDR3 is built from 18 residues.

As for this clone: The same CDR3 also results from other DNA sequences found in this sample. This sequence joins TRBV5-4 and TRBJ2-1; maybe TRBD1 (6 bases). V lost 1 base to trimming and J lost 9 bases, with 8 bases between them. The CDR3 contains 12 residues. The V gene's germline CDR1 is SGHNT and CDR2 YYREEE (reference sequence). CDR3 sequence: CASSLRGGEQFF. CDR3 in DNA: TGTGCCAGCAGCTTGAGAGGGGGTGAGCAGTTCTTC.

CDR3 amino acids: CATSRGQGAVLLSTDTQYF. CDR3 nucleotide sequence: TGTGCCACCAGCAGAGGACAGGGGGCCGTCCTCCTAAGCACAGATACGCAGTATTTT. V and J are TRBV15 and TRBJ2-3; TRBD1 aligns across 10 bases. Trimming at V came to 1 base and at J to 0 bases, leaving 10 bases not matched to a gene. The CDR3 runs to 19 residues. In germline, CDR1 is LNHNV, CDR2 YYDKDF (reference sequence).